This TCR beta chain is drawn from a study of CD8+ T cells in alopecia areata. The study's findings and limits: Tofacitinib produced a significant decrease in scalp clonality and in expanded CD8+ clones among the top 100.

Germline V gene lookup returns CDR1 SQVTM and CDR2 ANQGSEA. The CDR3 consists of 12 residues. Unmatched junction bases numbered 6, after V lost 7 bases and J lost 5 bases. After isolation, RNA underwent reverse transcription to generate cDNA as the sequencing template. The repertoire was sequenced with immunoSEQ multiplex PCR; TCRdb's copy has only in-frame clones and lacks some. The profile shows around 200,000 clones, 60% to 70% of them singletons. A word on this clone: The antigen remains unidentified.

Treatment: oral pan-JAK inhibitor, 5-10 mg twice daily. V gene TRBV29-1 combines with J gene TRBJ2-5; TRBD2 agrees at 8 bases. The sequenced sample was CD4+ T cells sorted from blood, obtained at week 4, from a patient treated with tofacitinib. The TCR sequence derives from a human donor with alopecia areata. CDR3 sequence: CSAGRARETQYF. CDR3 bases: TGCAGCGCCGGGAGGGCCCGGGAGACCCAGTACTTC.